The clone carrying this T cell receptor beta chain occurred many times. The V gene lost 0 bases and the J gene lost 0 bases, with 11 bases spanning the gap. CDR1 and CDR2 from the germline V gene are GTSNPN and SVGIG (reference sequence). The CDR3 totals 15 residues. This entry comes from a study of human T cells and chemical hapten exposure. From the RACE reads, TCRdb called clonotypes with MiXCR, one entry per CDR3 protein. This sample has roughly 360,000 distinct CDR3 sequences, with around 4.8% found just once. Stated time point: patch test 1, 2 weeks after DPC sensitization. The treatment was: therapeutic diphenylcyclopropenone sensitization with weekly scalp DPC. The drawing of blood occurred before each patch test was applied. Researchers extracted total RNA from unfractionated whole blood.

This TCR was sampled from a woman between 50 and 59 years old with alopecia areata. Some clones in this sample may be carry-over from other donors' samples. The sequencing used whole blood, collected in connection with sensitization to the hapten diphenylcyclopropenone (DPC). The chain uses TRBV30 and TRBJ1-2; D is ambiguous. The CDR3 spells CAWSVGQVSNYGYTF. DNA of the CDR3: TGTGCCTGGAGTGTCGGGCAGGTCTCTAACTATGGCTACACCTTC.